The T cell receptor beta chain under discussion was sequenced for a study of blood T cells in healthy people across ages. Study conclusions and caveats: Measured against age, TCR beta diversity per million T cells decreased in a roughly linear manner.

Combining a sample-barcoded 5' primer with a J-beta primer mix, a second PCR ran for roughly 7 to 11 cycles. Each CDR3 protein gets one entry after TCRdb re-called the 5' RACE reads with MiXCR. The repertoire holds nearly 1 million distinct CDR3 sequences, with approximately 50% as singletons. Each of the donors had about 9.9 milliliters of peripheral blood drawn into EDTA-treated Vacutainer tubes. Germline V gives CDR1 MDHEN, CDR2 SYDVKM. The CDR3 sequence is 13 residues long. The V end was cut by 6 bases, the J end by 5 bases, with 11 bases between. Turning to this clonotype: Its antigen is undetermined.

The TCR originated in an older woman in good health. This sequence joins TRBV28 and TRBJ2-1; D is uncertain. The sequenced sample was blood. Here the CDR3 reads CASSPPPDNEQFF. The DNA of the CDR3 is TGTGCCAGCAGCCCTCCCCCGGACAATGAGCAGTTCTTC.